This entry lists 22 T cell receptor beta chains sequenced from one sample in a study of cytomegalovirus exposure and HLA in healthy donors. The PCR contained 60 Vbeta and 13 Jbeta primers. The protocol was immunoSEQ multiplex PCR, while the TCRdb copy is restricted to in-frame clones and leaves out a portion. The sample consists of some 130,000 clones, about 60% of them appearing once. Sample: PBMCs. Every receptor here comes from a man aged 35 to 55 in good health and CMV-seropositive.

The chain uses TRBV7-8 and TRBJ2-3; 7 bases line up with TRBD2. V shed 2 bases, J shed 2 bases, and the junction held 10 bases outside the gene matches. This CDR3 is built from 17 residues. Per the germline V gene, CDR1 is SGHVS and CDR2 is FQNEAQ. The CDR3 nucleotides read TGTGCCAGCAGCTTACCGCCCACTAGCGCACTCACAGATACGCAGTATTTT. Protein sequence: CASSLPPTSALTDTQYF.

This chain connects TRBV7-3 to TRBJ2-1; 11 bases fit TRBD1. V lost 6 bases to trimming and J lost 6 bases; unmatched junction nucleotides: 7. In germline, CDR1 is SGHTA, CDR2 FQGTGA. CDR3 length: 15 amino acids. Here the CDR3 reads CASRFGQGAINEQFF. The DNA of the CDR3 is TGTGCCAGCAGATTCGGACAGGGGGCAATCAATGAGCAGTTCTTC.

The rearrangement joins TRBV6-5 to TRBJ1-1; no clear D gene. This CDR3 is built from 14 residues. Trimming pared 0 bases from V and 0 bases from J, leaving 5 bases between. Germline V CDR1 and CDR2: MNHEY, SVGAGI. The CDR3 region has the DNA TGTGCCAGCAGTTACTCGGCCCTGAACACTGAAGCTTTCTTT. Amino acids: CASSYSALNTEAFF.

This clone was detected only once. V usage is TRBV14 and J usage is TRBJ2-2, with TRBD1 matching over 7 bases. Germline V gives CDR1 SGHDN, CDR2 FVKESK. The V and J ends lost 4 bases and 3 bases, in that order; junction bases with no gene match: 8. CDR3 length: 16 amino acids. In DNA form, the CDR3 reads TGTGCCAGCAGCCCGTTAGGGGACAGCCACACCGGGGAGCTGTTTTTT. Its translation: CASSPLGDSHTGELFF.

This chain links TRBV5-1 with TRBJ1-1, with TRBD1 matching over 9 bases. With 4 bases clipped from V and 4 bases from J, the junction kept 8 bases outside the gene matches. Per the germline V gene, CDR1 is SGHRS and CDR2 is YFSETQ. CDR3 length equals 15 residues. The CDR3 spells CASSTGTGPVTEAFF. CDR3 coding DNA: TGCGCCAGCAGCACTGGGACAGGGCCGGTCACTGAAGCTTTCTTT.

The gene calls are TRBV27 and TRBJ2-2; a weak D match, TRBD1 (5 bases). Germline V CDR1 and CDR2: MNHEY, SMNVEV (reference sequence). V was pared by 7 bases and J by 0 bases, with 9 bases between. The CDR3 length is 14 residues. CDR3 sequence reads: CASNPTANTGELFF. In DNA form, the CDR3 reads TGTGCCAGCAACCCGACAGCGAACACCGGGGAGCTGTTTTTT.

This clone was seen a handful of times. In DNA form, the CDR3 reads TGTGCCAGCAGCGCGGGACAGGTGAATGAAAAACTGTTTTTT. Protein sequence: CASSAGQVNEKLFF. The chain links TRBV5-4 to TRBJ1-4; 8 positions match TRBD1. Germline V gene lookup returns CDR1 SGHNT and CDR2 YYREEE (reference sequence). The CDR3 loop spans 14 amino acids. V trimming: 4 bases; J trimming: 5 bases; junction bases outside the gene matches: 4. Full variable domain (outside the CDR3, taken from reference TRBV5-4 and TRBJ1-4): ETGVTQSPTHLIKTRGQQVTLRCSSQSGHNTVSWYQQALGQGPQFIFQYYREEENGRGNFPPRFSGLQFPNYSSELNVNALELDDSALYLCASSAGQVNEKLFFGSGTQLSVL.

The rearrangement uses TRBV28 and TRBJ2-5; 7 bases match TRBD1. This CDR3 is built from 12 residues. Trimming cost V 7 bases and J 4 bases; bases outside gene matches: 3. Germline CDR1 reads MDHEN; CDR2 reads SYDVKM. The CDR3 spells CASTGDRETQYF. DNA for the CDR3: TGTGCCAGCACCGGGGACAGAGAGACCCAGTACTTC.

The rearrangement uses TRBV11-3 and TRBJ2-1; TRBD2 matches 12 bases. The CDR3 totals 15 residues. Germline CDR1 and CDR2: SGHNT and YENEEA. V lost 5 bases and J lost 6; bases outside the gene matches: 5. CDR3 DNA sequence: TGTGCCAGCAGCAGCCTAGCGGGAGGGGGCAATGAGCAGTTCTTC. Amino acids: CASSSLAGGGNEQFF.

The chain links TRBV2 to TRBJ1-2; TRBD1 aligns across 7 bases. From germline, CDR1 is SNHLY and CDR2 FYNNEI. V dropped 2 bases and J dropped 4; count of bases not matched to a gene: 4. The CDR3 has 14 amino acids. DNA for the CDR3: TGTGCCAGCAGTGAATCGAGGGACAGCTATGGCTACACCTTC. Translation gives CASSESRDSYGYTF. The full variable domain, in which reference TRBV2 and TRBJ1-2 provide the parts outside the CDR3, is EPEVTQTPSHQVTQMGQEVILRCVPISNHLYFYWYRQILGQKVEFLVSFYNNEISEKSEIFDDQFSVERPDGSNFTLKIRSTKLEDSAMYFCASSESRDSYGYTFGSGTRLTVV.

The CDR3 coding sequence is TGTGCCAGCACCCTTGGGGCCTTCTATAATTCACCCCTCCACTTT. This translates into CASTLGAFYNSPLHF. The rearrangement uses TRBV6-5 and TRBJ1-6; tentative D call: TRBD1 (5 bases). Germline assignment: CDR1 MNHEY and CDR2 SVGAGI. The CDR3 sequence is 15 residues long. V dropped 7 bases and J dropped 3 bases, with 13 bases sitting between them.

The chain employs TRBV18 and TRBJ1-1, with 7 bases fitting TRBD1. Germline lookup yields CDR1 KGHSH and CDR2 LQKENI. CDR3 size: 14 residues. The trim removed 5 bases at V and 4 bases at J, leaving 7 bases unmatched. As DNA, the CDR3 is TGTGCCAGCTCAGTAGACAGGGTCAGCACTGAAGCTTTCTTT. Residues: CASSVDRVSTEAFF.

This chain links TRBV4-1 with TRBJ2-7; D is perhaps TRBD1 (6 bases). Between the trimmed V and J ends, which lost 0 bases and 1 base, there was a span of 16 bases. Germline V gene data show CDR1 as MGHRA and CDR2 as YSYEKL. The CDR3 is 17 residues long. The CDR3 is CASSQDRGQLYSYEQYF. The CDR3 DNA reads as TGCGCCAGCAGCCAAGACAGGGGCCAGCTATATTCCTACGAGCAGTACTTC.

The rearrangement links TRBV5-3 to TRBJ1-2, with TRBD1 identical over 7 bases. TRBV5-3 is an ORF; its function is uncertain. CDR3 length: 13 residues. The V gene end was trimmed by 8 bases and the J gene end by 5 bases; junction bases not matched to a gene: 9. CDR3 in amino acids: CASSPDRVYGYTF. For the CDR3, the DNA is TGTGCCAGCAGCCCTGACAGGGTGTATGGCTACACCTTC.

This clone showed up just a few times. The chain is built from TRBV27 and TRBJ2-7; 7 bases line up with TRBD2. The V gene end was trimmed by 6 bases and the J gene end by 0 bases; junction bases not matched to a gene: 8. The CDR3 length is 15 residues. The germline V gene has CDR1 MNHEY and CDR2 SMNVEV (reference sequence). DNA of the CDR3: TGTGCCAGCAGCCCTCTAGCGGACCTCTCCTACGAGCAGTACTTC. It encodes CASSPLADLSYEQYF.

About this clone itself: The same CDR3 also results from other DNA sequences found in this sample. The V gene is TRBV28, the J gene TRBJ1-4, with a tentative D call TRBD1 (5 bases). CDR1 is MDHEN, CDR2 SYDVKM, per germline. The CDR3 extends over 14 amino acids. V was cut by 3 bases and J by 8 bases, with 13 bases left in between. In DNA, the CDR3 is TGTGCCAGCAGTTTTGGCCAGGGCAGGGAAAAACTGTTTTTT. Encoded protein: CASSFGQGREKLFF.

Only a few counts were recorded for this clone. The V gene is TRBV30, the J gene TRBJ2-7, with D possibly being TRBD1 (7 bases). Germline-derived CDR1 and CDR2 are GTSNPN and SVGIG (reference sequence). The CDR3 is made up of 14 amino acids. The V end was cut by 0 bases, the J end by 5 bases, with 14 bases between. CDR3 nucleotides: TGTGCCTGGAGTGTACCCAGGGGGGTCAACGAGCAGTACTTC. Its translation: CAWSVPRGVNEQYF.

This chain joins TRBV4-2 and TRBJ2-7; 11 bases map to TRBD2. The germline V gene encodes CDR1 LGHNA and CDR2 YNFKEQ. V lost 1 base and J lost 0; bases outside the gene matches: 2. The CDR3 length is 16 residues. CDR3 nucleotides: TGTGCCAGCAGCCAAGGACTAGCGGGGAACTCCTACGAGCAGTACTTC. Its protein product is CASSQGLAGNSYEQYF.

The gene calls are TRBV19 and TRBJ1-4; TRBD1 agrees at 7 bases. Germline CDR1 LNHDA, CDR2 SQIVND (reference sequence). There are 15 residues in the CDR3. Losses at the gene ends were 6 bases for V and 5 bases for J; bases not matched to a gene: 9. The CDR3 protein is CASSLGTVLNEKLFF. The DNA of the CDR3 is TGTGCCAGTAGCCTCGGGACAGTTTTAAATGAAAAACTGTTTTTT.

Remarks on this clone: At one of its ends the junction is not consistent with the germline gene, which may arise from a read error. J is TRBJ1-1 and V is TRBV4-1; a weak D match, TRBD1 (5 bases). The CDR3 loop spans 14 amino acids. Germline V gene lookup returns CDR1 MGHRA and CDR2 YSYEKL. CDR3 in DNA: TGCTCCAGCAGCCAAGGACAAGTGAACACTGAAGCTTTCTTT. Translating it yields CSSSQGQVNTEAFF.

This clone has a handful of counts. This rearrangement joins TRBV2 to TRBJ2-2, with TRBD1 matching 8 bases. There are 15 residues in the CDR3. The V gene's germline CDR1 is SNHLY and CDR2 FYNNEI. V dropped 10 bases and J dropped 0; count of bases not matched to a gene: 7. The CDR3 protein is CATGQGMANTGELFF. In DNA form, the CDR3 reads TGTGCCACCGGACAGGGAATGGCGAACACCGGGGAGCTGTTTTTT. Using reference TRBV2 and TRBJ2-2 for the parts outside the CDR3, the full variable domain is EPEVTQTPSHQVTQMGQEVILRCVPISNHLYFYWYRQILGQKVEFLVSFYNNEISEKSEIFDDQFSVERPDGSNFTLKIRSTKLEDSAMYFCATGQGMANTGELFFGEGSRLTVL.

The chain combines TRBV28 with TRBJ1-4; a possible D gene is TRBD1 (5 bases). Looked up from germline, CDR1 is MDHEN and CDR2 is SYDVKM. The CDR3 totals 15 residues. Between the trimmed V and J ends, which lost 7 bases and 0 bases, there was a span of 12 bases. The CDR3 bases are TGTGCCAGCACCCCTGGGGGGGCAACTAATGAAAAACTGTTTTTT. Its translation is CASTPGGATNEKLFF. The whole variable domain, remainder taken from reference TRBV28 and TRBJ1-4, is DVKVTQSSRYLVKRTGEKVFLECVQDMDHENMFWYRQDPGLGLRLIYFSYDVKMKEKGDIPEGYSVSREKKERFSLILESASTNQTSMYLCASTPGGATNEKLFFGSGTQLSVL.